A selection of T cell receptor beta chains follows, all from one sample in a study of blood T cell repertoires in COVID-19. Only in-frame clones appear in the TCRdb table, and some are missing; sequencing was by immunoSEQ multiplex PCR. Of around 44,000 clones listed, 92% are singletons. Sequences were obtained from peripheral blood. The source of these receptors is a human donor in a cohort sampled during active COVID-19. Both conserved end residues are part of each CDR3. D genes are given only for firm matches. Clone size, where shown, is once, few, many, or a class for clones that have expanded.

size,V,J,D,CDR3,DNA
NA,TRBV7-7,TRBJ2-3,NA,CASSSGPSSTDTQYF,TGTGCCAGCAGCTCAGGGCCTTCTAGCACAGATACGCAGTATTTT
NA,TRBV3-1/TRBV3-2,TRBJ1-2,NA,CASSQGAGYTF,TGTGCCAGCAGCCAGGGGGCCGGCTACACCTTC
NA,TRBV7-2,TRBJ2-1,TRBD2,CASSLTSGFYNEQFF,TGTGCCAGCAGCTTAACTAGCGGTTTTTACAATGAGCAGTTCTTC
NA,TRBV2,TRBJ2-5,NA,CASSFRIQETQYF,TGTGCCAGCAGTTTCAGAATCCAAGAGACCCAGTACTTC
few,TRBV9,TRBJ2-2,TRBD1,CASSVATDRGGELFF,TGTGCCAGCAGCGTAGCTACCGACAGGGGCGGGGAGCTGTTTTTT
NA,TRBV19,TRBJ2-1,NA,CASSTQGGRKQFF,TGTGCCAGTAGTACCCAGGGGGGACGAAAGCAGTTCTTC
few,TRBV6-4,TRBJ2-7,NA,CASSKGQPVTEQYF,TGTGCCAGCAGCAAAGGACAACCAGTTACGGAGCAGTACTTC
NA,TRBV24-1,TRBJ2-5,TRBD1,CATSDPKTGVRETQYF,TGTGCCACCAGTGATCCAAAAACAGGGGTCAGGGAGACCCAGTACTTC
NA,TRBV10-3,TRBJ1-3,TRBD1,CAISGGQGVAIYF,TGTGCCATCAGTGGGGGACAGGGAGTAGCCATATATTTT
NA,TRBV3-1/TRBV3-2,TRBJ2-3,TRBD2,CASSHRLAGGFSTDTQYF,TGTGCCAGCAGCCACCGACTAGCGGGGGGGTTTAGCACAGATACGCAGTATTTT
NA,TRBV4-3,TRBJ2-1,NA,CASSQALNLGSEQFF,TGCGCCAGCAGCCAAGCCTTGAACCTAGGGAGTGAGCAGTTCTTC
NA,TRBV9,TRBJ2-1,TRBD2,CASSVGASGGYNEQFF,TGTGCCAGCAGCGTAGGAGCCAGCGGGGGGTACAATGAGCAGTTCTTC
NA,TRBV2,TRBJ2-7,TRBD2,CASTWGGTYEQYF,TGTGCCAGCACGTGGGGGGGAACCTACGAGCAGTACTTC
once,TRBV6-4,TRBJ2-1,TRBD2,CASSEVAGGLGNEQFF,TGTGCCAGCAGTGAGGTGGCGGGAGGGCTCGGGAATGAGCAGTTCTTC
NA,TRBV7-9,TRBJ2-7,TRBD1,CASSLGTGSSYEQYF,TGTGCCAGCAGCCTCGGGACAGGGAGCTCCTACGAGCAGTACTTC
NA,TRBV6-2/TRBV6-3,TRBJ2-7,NA,CASSYFAGLNSYEQYF,TGTGCCAGCAGTTACTTTGCGGGGCTAAACTCCTACGAGCAGTACTTC
once,TRBV5-4,TRBJ2-3,NA,CASSLEGGQDTQYF,TGTGCCAGCAGCTTGGAAGGCGGTCAAGATACGCAGTATTTT
NA,TRBV5-1,TRBJ2-3,TRBD2,CASSLDLAGGKEYF,TGCGCCAGCAGCTTGGATCTAGCGGGGGGGAAAGAGTATTTT
NA,TRBV18,TRBJ1-2,NA,CASSPGQNAGYTF,TGTGCCAGCTCACCAGGGCAGAATGCCGGCTACACCTTC
NA,TRBV6-4,TRBJ1-5,TRBD1,CASSPDRFGQPQHF,TGTGCCAGCAGCCCGGACAGGTTCGGTCAGCCCCAGCATTTT
NA,TRBV9,TRBJ2-3,TRBD2,CASSVSGRSGDTQYF,TGTGCCAGCAGCGTTAGCGGGAGGAGTGGGGATACGCAGTATTTT
NA,TRBV7-2,TRBJ1-1,NA,CASSLFGTKNTEAFF,TGTGCCAGCAGCTTATTTGGCACAAAGAACACTGAAGCTTTCTTT
NA,TRBV28,TRBJ2-2,TRBD2,CASSFRAGGPVGELFF,TGTGCCAGCAGTTTCAGAGCGGGAGGGCCCGTCGGGGAGCTGTTTTTT
few,TRBV2,TRBJ1-5,NA,CASSGGSQGNQPQHF,TGTGCCAGCAGTGGCGGCAGCCAAGGCAATCAGCCCCAGCATTTT
NA,TRBV9,TRBJ1-5,NA,CASSPRWGGDQPQHF,TGTGCCAGCAGCCCTCGGTGGGGGGGGGATCAGCCCCAGCATTTT
NA,TRBV4-3,TRBJ2-5,TRBD1,CASSQVWTGGMETQYF,TGCGCCAGCAGCCAAGTTTGGACAGGGGGTATGGAGACCCAGTACTTC
NA,TRBV7-4,TRBJ2-1,NA,CARPVNEQFF,TGTGCCAGACCGGTCAATGAGCAGTTCTTC
few,TRBV9,TRBJ2-1,NA,CASSVAGYNEQFF,TGTGCCAGCAGCGTAGCCGGCTACAATGAGCAGTTCTTC
NA,TRBV9,TRBJ2-3,NA,CASTPPLTSMDTQYF,TGTGCCAGCACCCCGCCTCTAACGTCTATGGATACGCAGTATTTT
NA,TRBV7-8,TRBJ2-2,TRBD1,CASSTRGPNTGELFF,TGTGCCAGCAGTACCAGGGGGCCGAACACCGGGGAGCTGTTTTTT
NA,TRBV2,TRBJ2-3,TRBD1,CASSPGQGAADTQYF,TGTGCCAGCAGTCCAGGACAGGGGGCGGCAGATACGCAGTATTTT
once,TRBV27,TRBJ1-2,NA,CASSSNSGLRYTF,TGTGCCAGCAGTTCAAATTCGGGGTTGCGCTACACCTTC